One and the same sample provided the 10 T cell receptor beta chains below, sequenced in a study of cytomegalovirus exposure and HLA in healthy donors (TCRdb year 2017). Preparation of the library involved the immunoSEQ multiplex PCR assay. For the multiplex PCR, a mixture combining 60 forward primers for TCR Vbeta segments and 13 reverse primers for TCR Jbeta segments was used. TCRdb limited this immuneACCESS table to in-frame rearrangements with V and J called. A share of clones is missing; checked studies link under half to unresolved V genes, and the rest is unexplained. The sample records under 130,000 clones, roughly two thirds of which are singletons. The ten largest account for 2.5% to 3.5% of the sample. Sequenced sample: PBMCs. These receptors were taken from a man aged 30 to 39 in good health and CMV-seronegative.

DNA for the CDR3: TGTGCCAGCAGCTTAGCGGGCCAGGGAGGGTTCTACGAGCAGTACTTC. Encoded protein: CASSLAGQGGFYEQYF. The chain couples TRBV7-2 to TRBJ2-7, with 7 bases identical to TRBD2. The CDR3 contains 16 residues. Germline CDR1 is SGHTA and CDR2 is FQGNSA. V was pared by 0 bases and J by 3 bases, with 8 bases of the junction left unmatched.

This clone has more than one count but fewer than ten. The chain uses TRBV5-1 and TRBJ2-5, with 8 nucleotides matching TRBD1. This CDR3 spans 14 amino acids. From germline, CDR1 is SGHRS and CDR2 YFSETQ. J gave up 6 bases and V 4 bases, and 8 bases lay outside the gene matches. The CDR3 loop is CASSILTGGQTQYF. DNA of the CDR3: TGCGCCAGCAGCATACTAACAGGGGGGCAGACCCAGTACTTC.

CDR3 in amino acids: CASSYKGGPYEQYF. CDR3 DNA: TGTGCCAGCAGTTACAAAGGGGGCCCCTACGAGCAGTACTTC. This chain joins TRBV6-5 and TRBJ2-7; 7 positions match TRBD1. V dropped 2 bases and J dropped 2; count of bases not matched to a gene: 3. CDR3 length: 14 amino acids. Germline CDR1 and CDR2: MNHEY and SVGAGI.

This CDR3 reads CASRKPGLNTEAFF. CDR3 bases: TGTGCCAGTAGAAAACCAGGGCTAAACACTGAAGCTTTCTTT. The chain is built from TRBV19 and TRBJ1-1; tentatively, D is TRBD1 (5 bases). The V gene lost 6 bases and the J gene lost 2 bases, with 13 bases spanning the gap. This CDR3 contains 14 residues. Germline CDR1 is LNHDA and CDR2 is SQIVND (reference sequence).

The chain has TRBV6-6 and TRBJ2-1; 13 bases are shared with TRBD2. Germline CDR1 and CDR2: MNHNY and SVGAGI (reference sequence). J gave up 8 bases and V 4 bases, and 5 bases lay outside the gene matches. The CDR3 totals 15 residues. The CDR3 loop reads CASSSGLAGVDEQFF. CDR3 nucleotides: TGTGCCAGCAGTTCCGGACTAGCGGGAGTTGATGAGCAGTTCTTC.

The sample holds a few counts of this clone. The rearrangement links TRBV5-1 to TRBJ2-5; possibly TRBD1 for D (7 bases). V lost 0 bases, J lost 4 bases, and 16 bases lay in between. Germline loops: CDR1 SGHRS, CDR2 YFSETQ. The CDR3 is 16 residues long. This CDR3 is CASSLDGGTVGETQYF. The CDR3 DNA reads TGCGCCAGCAGCTTGGATGGGGGGACAGTCGGAGAGACCCAGTACTTC.

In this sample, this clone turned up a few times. Here the CDR3 DNA reads TGTGCCAGCAGTGACTCAACAGGGATGAACACTGAAGCTTTCTTT. It codes for CASSDSTGMNTEAFF. The chain joins TRBV28 to TRBJ1-1; possibly TRBD1 for D (6 bases). Germline lookup yields CDR1 MDHEN and CDR2 SYDVKM. The CDR3 consists of 15 residues. Trimming removed 5 bases at V and 0 bases at J, with 13 bases between.

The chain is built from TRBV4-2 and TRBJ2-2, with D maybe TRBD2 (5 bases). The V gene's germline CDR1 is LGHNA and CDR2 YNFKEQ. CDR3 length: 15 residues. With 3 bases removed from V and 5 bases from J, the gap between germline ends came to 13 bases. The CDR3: CASSQSTGSTGELFF. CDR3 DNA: TGTGCCAGCAGCCAGAGCACGGGGTCTACCGGGGAGCTGTTTTTT.

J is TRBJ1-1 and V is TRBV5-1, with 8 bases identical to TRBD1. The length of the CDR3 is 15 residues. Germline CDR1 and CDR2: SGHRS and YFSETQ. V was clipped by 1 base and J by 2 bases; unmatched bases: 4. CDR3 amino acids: CASSLMGQVNTEAFF. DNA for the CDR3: TGCGCCAGCAGCTTGATGGGACAGGTTAACACTGAAGCTTTCTTT. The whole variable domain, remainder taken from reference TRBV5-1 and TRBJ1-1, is KAGVTQTPRYLIKTRGQQVTLSCSPISGHRSVSWYQQTPGQGLQFLFEYFSETQRNKGNFPGRFSGRQFSNSRSEMNVSTLELGDSALYLCASSLMGQVNTEAFFGQGTRLTVV.

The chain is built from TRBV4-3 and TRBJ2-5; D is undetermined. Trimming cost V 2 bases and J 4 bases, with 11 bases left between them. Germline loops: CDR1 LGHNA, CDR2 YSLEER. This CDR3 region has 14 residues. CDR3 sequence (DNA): TGCGCCAGCAGCCAAAACCACGGCGGAGAGACCCAGTACTTC. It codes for CASSQNHGGETQYF.